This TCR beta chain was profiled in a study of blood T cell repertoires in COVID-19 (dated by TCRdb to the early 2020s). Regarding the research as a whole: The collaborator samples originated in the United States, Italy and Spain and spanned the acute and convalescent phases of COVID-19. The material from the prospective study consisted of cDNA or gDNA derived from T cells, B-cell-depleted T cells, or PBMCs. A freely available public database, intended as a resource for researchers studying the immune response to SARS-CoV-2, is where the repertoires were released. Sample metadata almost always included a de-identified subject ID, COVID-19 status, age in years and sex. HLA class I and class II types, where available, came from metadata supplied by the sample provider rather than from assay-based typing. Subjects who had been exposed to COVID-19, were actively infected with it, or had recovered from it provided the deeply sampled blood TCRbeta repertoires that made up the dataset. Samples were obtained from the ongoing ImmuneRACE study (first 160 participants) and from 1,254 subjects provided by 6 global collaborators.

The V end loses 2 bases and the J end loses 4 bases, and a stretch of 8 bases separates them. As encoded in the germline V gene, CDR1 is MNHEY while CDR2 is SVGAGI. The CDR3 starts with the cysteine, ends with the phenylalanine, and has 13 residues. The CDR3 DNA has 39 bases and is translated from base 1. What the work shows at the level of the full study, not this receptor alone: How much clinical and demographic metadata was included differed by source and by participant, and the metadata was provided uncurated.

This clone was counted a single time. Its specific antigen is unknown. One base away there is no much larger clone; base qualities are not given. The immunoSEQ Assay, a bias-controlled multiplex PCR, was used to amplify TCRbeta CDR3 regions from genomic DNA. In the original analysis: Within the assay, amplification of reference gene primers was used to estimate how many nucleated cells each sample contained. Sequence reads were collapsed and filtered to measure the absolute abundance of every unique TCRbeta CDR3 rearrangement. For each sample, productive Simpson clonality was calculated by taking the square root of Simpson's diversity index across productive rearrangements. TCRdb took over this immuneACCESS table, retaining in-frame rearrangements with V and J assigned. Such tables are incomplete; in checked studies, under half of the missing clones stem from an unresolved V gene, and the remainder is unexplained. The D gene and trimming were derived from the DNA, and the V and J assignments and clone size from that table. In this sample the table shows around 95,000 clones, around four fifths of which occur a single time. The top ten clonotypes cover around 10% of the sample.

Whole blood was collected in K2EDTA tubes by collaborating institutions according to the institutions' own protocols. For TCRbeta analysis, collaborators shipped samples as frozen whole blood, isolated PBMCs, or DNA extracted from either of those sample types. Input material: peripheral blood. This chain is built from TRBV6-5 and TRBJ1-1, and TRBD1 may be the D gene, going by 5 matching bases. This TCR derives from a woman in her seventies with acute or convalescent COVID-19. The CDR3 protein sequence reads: CASSYVGGTEAFF. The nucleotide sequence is TGTGCCAGCAGTTACGTGGGGGGCACTGAAGCTTTCTTT.